The source of this TCR beta chain is a study of T cells after yellow fever vaccination. The study, taken as a whole, reports: Abundant bulk-population clonotypes could contaminate the FACS-sorted repertoires. It was the secondary response that reached its peak faster, day 5 versus 15, but it was weaker.

In this sample, this clonotype turned up many times. Antigen specificity is unknown. CDR1 is DFQATT and CDR2 is SNEGSKA in the germline V gene (reference sequence). This CDR3 is built from 12 residues. The ends were cut back, 5 bases at V and 4 bases at J, with 11 bases in the middle. The study made its TCR cDNA through 5'RACE template switching. That step introduced a universal primer site along with UMIs. TCRdb re-called the 5' RACE reads through MiXCR, storing one row per CDR3 protein. The data contain around 230,000 distinct CDR3 sequences, roughly 6.8% of them singletons. The chain links TRBV20-1 to TRBJ1-1; TRBD1 might be the D (5 bases). The receptor comes from a man aged 25-45 years who received the YFV17D yellow fever vaccine. This material consisted of CD4+ T cells sorted from PBMCs, taken on the day of the yellow fever booster vaccination. Here the CDR3 DNA reads TGCAGTGCTGGAGCAGGGTCCACTGAAGCTTTCTTT. Protein: CSAGAGSTEAFF.